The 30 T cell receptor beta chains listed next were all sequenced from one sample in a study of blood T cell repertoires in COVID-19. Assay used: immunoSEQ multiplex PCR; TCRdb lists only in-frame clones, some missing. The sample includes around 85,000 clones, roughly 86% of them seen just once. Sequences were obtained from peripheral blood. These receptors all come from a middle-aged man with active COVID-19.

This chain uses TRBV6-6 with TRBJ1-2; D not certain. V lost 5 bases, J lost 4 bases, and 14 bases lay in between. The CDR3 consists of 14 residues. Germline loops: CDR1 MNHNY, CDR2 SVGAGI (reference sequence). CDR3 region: CASSKPDGGYGYTF. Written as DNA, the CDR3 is TGTGCCAGCAGTAAACCGGACGGAGGCTATGGCTACACCTTC.

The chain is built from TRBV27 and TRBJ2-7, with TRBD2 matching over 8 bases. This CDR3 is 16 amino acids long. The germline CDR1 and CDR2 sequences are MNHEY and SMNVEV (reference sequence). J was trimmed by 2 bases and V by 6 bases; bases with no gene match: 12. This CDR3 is CASSRPGGAKPYEQYF. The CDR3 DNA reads TGTGCCAGCAGCCGCCCGGGAGGGGCGAAGCCCTACGAGCAGTACTTC.

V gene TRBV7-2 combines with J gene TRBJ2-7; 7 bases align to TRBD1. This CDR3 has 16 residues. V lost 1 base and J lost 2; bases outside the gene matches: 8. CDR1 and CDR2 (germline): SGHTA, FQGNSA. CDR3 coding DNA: TGTGCCAGCAGCTTAGTCTCTGGGGACAGCCCCTACGAGCAGTACTTC. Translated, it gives CASSLVSGDSPYEQYF. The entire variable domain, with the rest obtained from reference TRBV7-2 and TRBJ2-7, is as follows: GAGVSQSPSNKVTEKGKDVELRCDPISGHTALYWYRQSLGQGLEFLIYFQGNSAPDKSGLPSDRFSAERTGGSVSTLTIQRTQQEDSAVYLCASSLVSGDSPYEQYFGPGTRLTVT.

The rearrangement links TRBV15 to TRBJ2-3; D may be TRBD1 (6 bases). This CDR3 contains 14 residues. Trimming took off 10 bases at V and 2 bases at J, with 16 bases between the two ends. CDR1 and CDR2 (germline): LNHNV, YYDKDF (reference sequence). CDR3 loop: CASQHRDYTDTQYF. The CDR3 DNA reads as TGTGCCAGTCAACACAGGGATTACACAGATACGCAGTATTTT.

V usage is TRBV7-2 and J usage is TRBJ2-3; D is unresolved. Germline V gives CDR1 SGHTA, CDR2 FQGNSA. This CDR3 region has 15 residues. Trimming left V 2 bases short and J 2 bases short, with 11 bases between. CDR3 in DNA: TGTGCCAGCAGCTTAAGCACCGCCGACACAGATACGCAGTATTTT. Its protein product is CASSLSTADTDTQYF.

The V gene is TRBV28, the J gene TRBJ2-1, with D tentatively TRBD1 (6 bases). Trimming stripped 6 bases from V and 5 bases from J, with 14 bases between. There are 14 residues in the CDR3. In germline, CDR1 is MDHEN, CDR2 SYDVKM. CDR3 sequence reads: CASSLLQGDNEQFF. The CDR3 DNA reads TGTGCCAGCAGCCTATTACAGGGAGACAATGAGCAGTTCTTC.

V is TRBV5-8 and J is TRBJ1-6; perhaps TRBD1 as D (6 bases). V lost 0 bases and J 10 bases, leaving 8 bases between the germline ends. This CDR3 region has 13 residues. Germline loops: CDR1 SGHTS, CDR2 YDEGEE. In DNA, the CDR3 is TGTGCCAGCAGCTTGGAGAGGGGGTCACCCCTCCACTTT. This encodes CASSLERGSPLHF.

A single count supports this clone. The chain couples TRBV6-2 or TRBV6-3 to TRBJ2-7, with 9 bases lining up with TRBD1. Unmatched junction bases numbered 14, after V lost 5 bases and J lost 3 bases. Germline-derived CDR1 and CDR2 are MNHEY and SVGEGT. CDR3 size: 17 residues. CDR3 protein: CASSPTGGVPSSYEQYF. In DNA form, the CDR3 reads TGTGCCAGCAGTCCGACAGGGGGTGTGCCCTCGAGCTACGAGCAGTACTTC.

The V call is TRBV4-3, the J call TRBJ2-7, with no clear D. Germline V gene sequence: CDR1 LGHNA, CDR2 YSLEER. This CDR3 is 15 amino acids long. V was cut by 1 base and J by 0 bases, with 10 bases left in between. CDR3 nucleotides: TGCGCCAGCAGCCAAGGACGGGTTGTCTCCTACGAGCAGTACTTC. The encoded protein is CASSQGRVVSYEQYF.

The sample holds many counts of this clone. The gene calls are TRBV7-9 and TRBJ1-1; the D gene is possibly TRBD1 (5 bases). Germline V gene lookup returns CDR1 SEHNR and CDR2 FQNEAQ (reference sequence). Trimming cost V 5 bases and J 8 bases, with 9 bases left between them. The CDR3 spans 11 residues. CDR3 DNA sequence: TGTGCCAGCAGCATTTCAGGGGAAGCTTTCTTT. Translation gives CASSISGEAFF.

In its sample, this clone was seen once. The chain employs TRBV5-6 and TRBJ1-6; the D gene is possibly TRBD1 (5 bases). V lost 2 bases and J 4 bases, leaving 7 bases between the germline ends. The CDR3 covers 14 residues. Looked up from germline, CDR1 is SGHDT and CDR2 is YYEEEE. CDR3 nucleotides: TGTGCCAGCAGCTTACAGGAGTATAATTCACCCCTCCACTTT. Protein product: CASSLQEYNSPLHF.

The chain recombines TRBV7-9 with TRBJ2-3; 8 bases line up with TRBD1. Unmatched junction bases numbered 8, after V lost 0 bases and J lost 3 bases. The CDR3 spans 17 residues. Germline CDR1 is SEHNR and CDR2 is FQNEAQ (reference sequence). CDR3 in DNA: TGTGCCAGCAGCTTAGCGCGGGCAGGGGGCCGGACAGATACGCAGTATTTT. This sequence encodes CASSLARAGGRTDTQYF.

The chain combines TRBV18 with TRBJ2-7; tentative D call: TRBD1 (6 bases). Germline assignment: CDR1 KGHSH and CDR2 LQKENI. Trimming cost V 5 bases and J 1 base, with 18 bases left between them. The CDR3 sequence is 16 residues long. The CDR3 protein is CASSSWTVRVSYEQYF. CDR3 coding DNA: TGTGCCAGCTCATCCTGGACAGTCAGGGTTTCCTACGAGCAGTACTTC.

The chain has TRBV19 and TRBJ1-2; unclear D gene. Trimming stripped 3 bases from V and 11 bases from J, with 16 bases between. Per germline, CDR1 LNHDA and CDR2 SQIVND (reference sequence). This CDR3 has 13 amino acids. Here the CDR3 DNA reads TGTGCCAGTAGTATTAACCCGGACGGAGGTTACACCTTC. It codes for CASSINPDGGYTF.

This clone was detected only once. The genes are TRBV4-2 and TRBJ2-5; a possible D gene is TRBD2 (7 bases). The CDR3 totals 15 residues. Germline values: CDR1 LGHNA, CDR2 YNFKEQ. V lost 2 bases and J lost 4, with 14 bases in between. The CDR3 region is CASSQTQGRGETQYF. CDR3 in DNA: TGTGCCAGCAGCCAAACCCAGGGGAGGGGAGAGACCCAGTACTTC.

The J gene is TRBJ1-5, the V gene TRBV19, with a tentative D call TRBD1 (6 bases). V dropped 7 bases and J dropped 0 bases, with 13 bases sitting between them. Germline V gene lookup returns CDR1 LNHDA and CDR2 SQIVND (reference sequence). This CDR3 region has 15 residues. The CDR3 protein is CASIDQGPSNQPQHF. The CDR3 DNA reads TGTGCCAGTATTGATCAGGGGCCTAGCAATCAGCCCCAGCATTTT.

The CDR3 DNA reads as TGTGCCAGTAGTATGAGGGCGACTAGCGGGGCCCGAGAGACCCAGTACTTC. As protein: CASSMRATSGARETQYF. The rearrangement links TRBV19 to TRBJ2-5; 11 bases line up with TRBD2. The germline CDR1 and CDR2 sequences are LNHDA and SQIVND (reference sequence). The CDR3 spans 17 residues. With 3 bases clipped from V and 4 bases from J, the junction kept 10 bases outside the gene matches.

The chain's CDR3 is CATSDAGTGGLFPYEQYF. As DNA, the CDR3 is TGTGCCACCAGTGACGCCGGGACAGGGGGCCTTTTTCCCTACGAGCAGTACTTC. The V and J genes are TRBV24-1 and TRBJ2-7; 12 bases match TRBD1. CDR1 KGHDR and CDR2 SFDVKD come from the germline V gene. The CDR3 covers 18 residues. The J segment lost 2 bases and the V segment lost 4 bases, leaving 11 bases of the junction unmatched.

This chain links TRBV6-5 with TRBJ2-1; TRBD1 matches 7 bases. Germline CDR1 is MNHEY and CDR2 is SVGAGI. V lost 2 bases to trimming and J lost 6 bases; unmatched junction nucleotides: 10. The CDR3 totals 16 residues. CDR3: CASSYTTGARGNEQFF. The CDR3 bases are TGTGCCAGCAGTTACACCACAGGGGCGCGAGGCAATGAGCAGTTCTTC.

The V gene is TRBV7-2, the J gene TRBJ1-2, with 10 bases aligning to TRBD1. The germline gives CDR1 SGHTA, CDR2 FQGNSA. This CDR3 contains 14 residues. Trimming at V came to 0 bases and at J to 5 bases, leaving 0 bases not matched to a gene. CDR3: CASSLAGQGYGYTF. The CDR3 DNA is TGTGCCAGCAGCTTAGCGGGACAGGGGTATGGCTACACCTTC.

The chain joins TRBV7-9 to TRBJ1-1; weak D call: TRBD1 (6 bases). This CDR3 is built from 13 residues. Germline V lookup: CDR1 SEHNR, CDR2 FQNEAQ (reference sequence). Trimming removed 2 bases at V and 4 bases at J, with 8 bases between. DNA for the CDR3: TGTGCCAGCAGCTTATACAGGGCCACTGAAGCTTTCTTT. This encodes CASSLYRATEAFF. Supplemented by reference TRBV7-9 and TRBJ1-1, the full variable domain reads DTGVSQNPRHKITKRGQNVTFRCDPISEHNRLYWYRQTLGQGPEFLTYFQNEAQLEKSRLLSDRFSAERPKGSFSTLEIQRTEQGDSAMYLCASSLYRATEAFFGQGTRLTVV.

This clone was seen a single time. The CDR3 nucleotides read TGCAGTGCTAGTATACGGGATGAGCAGTTCTTC. Translated: CSASIRDEQFF. The chain carries TRBV20-1 and TRBJ2-1; the D is unclear. V lost 3 bases, J lost 8 bases, and 8 bases lay in between. Looked up from germline, CDR1 is DFQATT and CDR2 is SNEGSKA (reference sequence). The CDR3 has 11 residues.

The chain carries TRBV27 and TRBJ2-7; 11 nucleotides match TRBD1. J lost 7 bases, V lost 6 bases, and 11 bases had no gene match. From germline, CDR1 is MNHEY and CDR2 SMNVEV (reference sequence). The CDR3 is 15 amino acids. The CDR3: CASRWAGTGGGEQYF. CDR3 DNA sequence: TGTGCCAGCAGATGGGCCGGGACAGGGGGAGGGGAGCAGTACTTC.

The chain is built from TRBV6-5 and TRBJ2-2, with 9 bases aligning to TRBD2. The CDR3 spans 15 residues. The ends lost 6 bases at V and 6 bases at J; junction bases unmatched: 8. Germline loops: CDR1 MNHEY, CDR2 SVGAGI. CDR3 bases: TGTGCCAGCAGCCAAGCGGGGGGTCTTTCCGGGGAGCTGTTTTTT. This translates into CASSQAGGLSGELFF.

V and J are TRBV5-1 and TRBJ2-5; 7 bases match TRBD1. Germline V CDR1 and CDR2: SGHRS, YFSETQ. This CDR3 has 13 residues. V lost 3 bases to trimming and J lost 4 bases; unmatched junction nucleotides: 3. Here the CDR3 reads CASSSQGVETQYF. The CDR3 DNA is TGCGCCAGCAGCTCCCAGGGGGTAGAGACCCAGTACTTC.

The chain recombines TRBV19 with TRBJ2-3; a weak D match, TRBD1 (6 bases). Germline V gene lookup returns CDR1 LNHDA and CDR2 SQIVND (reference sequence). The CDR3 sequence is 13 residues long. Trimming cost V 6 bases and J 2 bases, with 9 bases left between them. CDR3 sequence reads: CASRQGSTDTQYF. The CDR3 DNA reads TGTGCCAGTAGACAGGGATCCACAGATACGCAGTATTTT.

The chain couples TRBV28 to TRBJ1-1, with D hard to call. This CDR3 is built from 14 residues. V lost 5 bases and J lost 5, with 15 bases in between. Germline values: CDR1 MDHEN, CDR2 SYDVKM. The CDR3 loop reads CASSIRRGGTEAFF. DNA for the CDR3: TGTGCCAGCAGTATACGGCGTGGAGGGACTGAAGCTTTCTTT.

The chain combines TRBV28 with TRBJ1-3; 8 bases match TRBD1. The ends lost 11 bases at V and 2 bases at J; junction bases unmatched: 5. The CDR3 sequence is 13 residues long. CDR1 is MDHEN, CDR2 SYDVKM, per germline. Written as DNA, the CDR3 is TGTGCCGGTACAGGGGGTGCTGGAAACACCATATATTTT. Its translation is CAGTGGAGNTIYF.

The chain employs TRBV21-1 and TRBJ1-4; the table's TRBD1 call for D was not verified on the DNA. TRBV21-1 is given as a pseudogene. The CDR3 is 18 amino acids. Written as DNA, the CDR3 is TGTGCCAGCAGCACGGACAGGGGGTCTCGGGCAACTAATGAAAAACTGTTTTTT. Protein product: CASSTDRGSRATNEKLFF.

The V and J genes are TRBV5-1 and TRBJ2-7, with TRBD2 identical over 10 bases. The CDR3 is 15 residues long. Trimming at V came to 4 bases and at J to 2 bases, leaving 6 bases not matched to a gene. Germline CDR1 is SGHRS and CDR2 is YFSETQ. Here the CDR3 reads CASSATGTSAYEQYF. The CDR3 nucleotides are TGCGCCAGCAGCGCGACCGGGACTAGCGCCTACGAGCAGTACTTC. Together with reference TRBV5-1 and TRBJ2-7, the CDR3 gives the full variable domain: KAGVTQTPRYLIKTRGQQVTLSCSPISGHRSVSWYQQTPGQGLQFLFEYFSETQRNKGNFPGRFSGRQFSNSRSEMNVSTLELGDSALYLCASSATGTSAYEQYFGPGTRLTVT.